This TCR beta chain appears in the sequencing data of a study of blood T cell repertoires in COVID-19. Study details: Sample material is recorded as cDNA or gDNA derived from T cells, B-cell-depleted T cells, or PBMCs.

The V gene lost 9 bases and the J gene lost 4 bases, with 12 bases spanning the gap. The CDR3 runs to 12 residues. Germline CDR1 LGHNT, CDR2 FRNRAP. Here immunoSEQ multiplex PCR was the method, and the copy in TCRdb shows in-frame clones only, minus some. The table records 150,000 to 200,000 clones, roughly 85% of them present only once. This TCR was sampled from a man aged 55 to 70 with acute or convalescent COVID-19. Specimen: peripheral blood. The chain has TRBV12-5 and TRBJ1-1, with D possibly matching TRBD1 (5 bases). The CDR3 loop reads CASRQGSTEAFF. CDR3 sequence (DNA): TGTGCTAGCCGGCAGGGCAGCACTGAAGCTTTCTTT. The entire variable domain, with the rest obtained from reference TRBV12-5 and TRBJ1-1, is as follows: DARVTQTPRHKVTEMGQEVTMRCQPILGHNTVFWYRQTMMQGLELLAYFRNRAPLDDSGMPKDRFSAEMPDATLATLKIQPSEPRDSAVYFCASRQGSTEAFFGQGTRLTVV.